This T cell receptor beta chain appears in the sequencing data of a study of blood T cell repertoires in COVID-19. Original data processing: Researchers report that nucleated cell counts were estimated from reference gene primer amplification. Produced via immunoSEQ multiplex PCR; TCRdb's table is partial and in-frame only. D and trimming come from the DNA, and the V and J calls and clone size come from that table. The profile covers about 74,000 clones, with 70% to 80% appearing a single time and over 20% taken by the ten largest. Germline V gives CDR1 LGHNA, CDR2 YSLEER. V was cut by 0 bases and J by 6 bases, with 12 bases left in between. This CDR3 has 15 residues.

The rearrangement uses TRBV4-3 and TRBJ2-1, with D tentatively TRBD2 (5 bases). Sequencing was done on a sample of peripheral blood. The clonotype was recovered from a man in his 70s with acute or convalescent COVID-19. CDR3 amino acids: CASSQERGRGNEQFF. CDR3 sequence (DNA): TGCGCCAGCAGCCAAGAAAGAGGTCGGGGCAATGAGCAGTTCTTC.